Below are 30 T cell receptor beta chains sequenced from a single sample in a study of long-term antiretroviral therapy in people with HIV. At the survey level, the v3.0 immunoSEQ assay was run. Some clones are missing from TCRdb's copy, which holds only in-frame ones; the method was immunoSEQ multiplex PCR. This sample has roughly 34,000 clones, with around 79% found just once. The starting material was unsorted PBMCs, obtained 1.9 years after starting antiretroviral therapy. The receptor set was obtained from a man aged 18 to 30 with HIV.

V is TRBV11-2 and J is TRBJ2-2; no reliable D call. The germline CDR1 and CDR2 sequences are SGHAT and FQNNGV. Trimming removed 3 bases from V and 4 bases from J, with 12 bases in between. The length of the CDR3 is 15 residues. CDR3 in amino acids: CASSFRSSSTGELFF. In nucleotides, the CDR3 is TGTGCCAGCAGCTTTCGCAGTTCATCCACCGGGGAGCTGTTTTTT.

The chain carries TRBV11-2 and TRBJ1-5, with a weak D call TRBD1 (6 bases). V lost 5 bases and J 7 bases, leaving 12 bases between the germline ends. Germline V gives CDR1 SGHAT, CDR2 FQNNGV. The CDR3 is 13 residues long. The CDR3, as DNA: TGTGCCAGCAGCCACGGCAGGGGCCAGCCCCAGCATTTT. Its translation: CASSHGRGQPQHF.

The chain recombines TRBV4-1 with TRBJ1-2; D gene unclear. The CDR3 has 16 amino acids. V was cut by 0 bases and J by 4 bases, with 15 bases left in between. Looked up from germline, CDR1 is MGHRA and CDR2 is YSYEKL. CDR3 region: CASSQDFDSAAYGYTF. The CDR3 DNA follows: TGCGCCAGCAGCCAAGACTTCGACTCAGCGGCCTATGGCTACACCTTC.

The rearrangement links TRBV15 to TRBJ1-1; D uncertain. Trimming pared 5 bases from V and 5 bases from J, leaving 21 bases between. The length of the CDR3 is 16 residues. Germline loops: CDR1 LNHNV, CDR2 YYDKDF (reference sequence). The CDR3 nucleotides read TGTGCCACCAGCGGTCTAGGGAGCACCTATGGGACTGAAGCTTTCTTT. Protein sequence: CATSGLGSTYGTEAFF.

This clone was picked up a small number of times. The chain has TRBV2 and TRBJ1-5; D gene unclear. CDR1 SNHLY and CDR2 FYNNEI come from the germline V gene. The germline V and J ends were trimmed by 3 bases and 0 bases, with 3 bases remaining between them. The CDR3 spans 13 residues. CDR3 protein: CASSDNSNQPQHF. The CDR3 nucleotides are TGTGCCAGCAGTGATAATAGCAATCAGCCCCAGCATTTT.

In DNA form, the CDR3 reads TGCGCCAGCAGCCCGGACGTGACGGGAGAGACCCAGTACTTC. This translates into CASSPDVTGETQYF. The rearrangement uses TRBV5-1 and TRBJ2-5; D remains unclear. The CDR3 is made up of 14 amino acids. Trimming took 4 bases from V and 4 from J, leaving 14 bases between them. Germline values: CDR1 SGHRS, CDR2 YFSETQ.

This chain links TRBV25-1 with TRBJ1-1; TRBD1 agrees at 11 bases. The CDR3 length is 17 residues. CDR1 and CDR2 from the germline V gene are MGHDK and SYGVNS. Trimming at V came to 2 bases and at J to 4 bases, leaving 9 bases not matched to a gene. The CDR3 DNA follows: TGTGCCAGCAGTGAACCTAGGACAGGGGGCGGGAGCACTGAAGCTTTCTTT. Translation: CASSEPRTGGGSTEAFF.

The chain uses TRBV21-1 and TRBJ2-2; the DNA was not used to check the table's D call, TRBD2. TRBV21-1 is labeled a pseudogene. CDR3 size: 15 residues. The CDR3 loop is CASSRRGKNTGELFF. DNA for the CDR3: TGTGCCAGCAGTCGGCGGGGGAAAAACACCGGGGAGCTGTTTTTT.

The chain uses TRBV28 and TRBJ1-2, with D possibly being TRBD1 (6 bases). Germline CDR1 and CDR2: MDHEN and SYDVKM. This CDR3 is 13 amino acids long. The V and J ends lost 7 bases and 8 bases respectively, with 17 bases between them. Written as DNA, the CDR3 is TGTGCCAGCATTATCTCCGGGGGGCAAGGCTACACCTTC. Protein product: CASIISGGQGYTF.

Concerning this clone itself: Other DNA sequences of this sample code for an identical CDR3. The rearrangement uses TRBV27 and TRBJ1-1; D ambiguous. The V gene's germline CDR1 is MNHEY and CDR2 SMNVEV (reference sequence). Between the trimmed V and J ends, which lost 2 bases and 5 bases, there was a span of 6 bases. The CDR3 is 12 amino acids. CDR3 DNA: TGTGCCAGCAGTTTAACGGGGACTGAAGCTTTCTTT. This encodes CASSLTGTEAFF.

V gene TRBV5-6 combines with J gene TRBJ1-2, with D perhaps matching TRBD1 (5 bases). Germline CDR1 SGHDT, CDR2 YYEEEE. Trimming cost V 0 bases and J 4 bases, with 13 bases left between them. The CDR3 loop spans 15 amino acids. CDR3 nucleotides: TGTGCCAGCAGCTTGGCCCGGGGACCCAGCTATGGCTACACCTTC. This codes for CASSLARGPSYGYTF.

J is TRBJ2-3 and V is TRBV6-1; D unresolved. CDR3 length: 12 residues. Germline V gene data show CDR1 as MNHNS and CDR2 as SASEGT. V was clipped by 5 bases and J by 6 bases, with 9 bases between them. DNA for the CDR3: TGTGCCAGCAGTCCCCTGGGGGATACGCAGTATTTT. Translated: CASSPLGDTQYF.

The chain uses TRBV7-9 and TRBJ2-7, with 7 bases lining up with TRBD2. V lost 6 bases, J lost 6 bases, and 2 bases stayed unmatched. Germline CDR1 and CDR2: SEHNR and FQNEAQ (reference sequence). This CDR3 contains 11 residues. The CDR3 sequence is CASSWGGEQYV. As DNA, the CDR3 is TGTGCCAGCAGTTGGGGGGGCGAGCAGTACGTC.

This clone was found a few times. V usage is TRBV4-1 and J usage is TRBJ1-6, with unresolved D. Germline values: CDR1 MGHRA, CDR2 YSYEKL. The V end lost 5 bases, the J end lost 4 bases, and 9 bases lay between the germline ends. The CDR3 spans 14 residues. CDR3 bases: TGCGCCAGCAGCGAGACGGGGTATAATTCACCCCTCCACTTT. This codes for CASSETGYNSPLHF.

This rearrangement joins TRBV5-1 to TRBJ1-2, with 8 bases matching TRBD1. Trimming removed 7 bases from V and 8 bases from J; junction bases left unmatched: 7. Germline V gene lookup returns CDR1 SGHRS and CDR2 YFSETQ. The CDR3 length is 12 residues. The CDR3 DNA follows: TGCGCCAGCGGGCAGGGGGCGCAAGGCTACACCTTC. This codes for CASGQGAQGYTF.

The J gene is TRBJ2-3, the V gene TRBV18; D perhaps matches TRBD2 (6 bases). This CDR3 is 16 amino acids long. In germline, CDR1 is KGHSH, CDR2 LQKENI. The V and J ends lost 6 bases and 2 bases respectively, with 18 bases between them. The DNA of the CDR3 is TGTGCCAGCTCGCCGGTCGGGGGAACTCTCACAGATACGCAGTATTTT. It specifies CASSPVGGTLTDTQYF.

The chain joins TRBV5-1 to TRBJ2-7; TRBD1 matches at 7 bases. The CDR3 has 16 amino acids. V lost 4 bases and J lost 5; bases outside the gene matches: 15. The germline gives CDR1 SGHRS, CDR2 YFSETQ. The CDR3 spells CASSALETGTTNEQYF. The CDR3 nucleotides are TGCGCCAGCAGCGCCCTCGAGACAGGGACAACAAACGAGCAGTACTTC.

CDR3 DNA: TGTGCCAGCAGCTTATCCAGGCGTGTGGGATCCGAAGCTTTCTTT. Protein sequence: CASSLSRRVGSEAFF. The V gene is TRBV11-2, the J gene TRBJ1-1; no definite D call. The CDR3 totals 15 residues. V lost 2 bases and J lost 8, with 18 bases in between. From germline, CDR1 is SGHAT and CDR2 FQNNGV.

The chain joins TRBV2 to TRBJ2-7; maybe TRBD2 (6 bases). V lost 7 bases and J lost 2, with 12 bases in between. Germline CDR1 reads SNHLY; CDR2 reads FYNNEI. CDR3 length equals 13 residues. CDR3 loop: CASKRTTTYEQYF. The CDR3 nucleotides read TGTGCCAGCAAGCGGACTACTACCTACGAGCAGTACTTC.

The chain couples TRBV19 to TRBJ2-1; TRBD2 matches 12 bases. V gave up 1 base and J gave up 9 bases; unmatched junction bases: 4. Germline CDR1 is LNHDA and CDR2 is SQIVND (reference sequence). This CDR3 region has 15 residues. The CDR3 DNA reads as TGTGCCAGTAGTATAGTCCTAGCGGGGGGGCTTGAGCAGTTCTTC. Protein: CASSIVLAGGLEQFF.

The chain has TRBV6-1 and TRBJ1-2; D gene unclear. The V and J ends lost 1 base and 6 bases respectively, with 9 bases between them. This CDR3 contains 13 residues. CDR1 and CDR2 from the germline V gene are MNHNS and SASEGT. The CDR3 bases are TGTGCCAGCAGTGAAGGGGGAATTAATGGCTACACCTTC. It specifies CASSEGGINGYTF.

The rearrangement joins TRBV4-1 to TRBJ2-1; D is perhaps TRBD2 (7 bases). The CDR3 is 16 residues long. Germline V CDR1 and CDR2: MGHRA, YSYEKL. V lost 1 base and J lost 4, with 14 bases in between. As DNA, the CDR3 is TGCGCCAGCAGCCAAGTGGCCGGGGGGCTGTACAATGAGCAGTTCTTC. The encoded protein is CASSQVAGGLYNEQFF.

The V call is TRBV2, the J call TRBJ1-2, with TRBD1 identical over 9 bases. The V and J ends lost 6 bases and 0 bases, in that order; junction bases with no gene match: 2. Germline CDR1 and CDR2: SNHLY and FYNNEI. The CDR3 sequence is 14 residues long. Written as DNA, the CDR3 is TGTGCCAGCAGAAACAGGGGGCCTAACTATGGCTACACCTTC. Amino acid sequence: CASRNRGPNYGYTF.

The V call is TRBV29-1, the J call TRBJ1-1, with 7 bases matching TRBD1. The germline gives CDR1 SQVTM, CDR2 ANQGSEA. The CDR3 has 12 amino acids. Losses at the gene ends were 6 bases for V and 7 bases for J; bases not matched to a gene: 8. Here the CDR3 reads CSVRPQGGEAFF. CDR3 nucleotide sequence: TGCAGCGTGAGACCCCAGGGGGGTGAAGCTTTCTTT.

This clone appeared a few times. V usage is TRBV21-1 and J usage is TRBJ1-2; the D segment call TRBD1 is taken from the table without a DNA check. TRBV21-1 corresponds to a pseudogene. The CDR3 covers 13 residues. CDR3 nucleotide sequence: TGTGCCAGCAGCGAGACAGGGACCTATGGCTACACCTTC. Amino acids: CASSETGTYGYTF.

V is TRBV10-2 and J is TRBJ1-3, with 8 bases lining up with TRBD1. The germline gives CDR1 WSHSY, CDR2 SAAADI. V trimming: 5 bases; J trimming: 3 bases; junction bases outside the gene matches: 3. The CDR3 covers 14 residues. The CDR3 sequence is CASSKTGDGNTIYF. The CDR3 DNA reads as TGCGCCAGCAGTAAGACAGGGGATGGAAACACCATATATTTT.

The DNA of the CDR3 is TGTGCCAGCAGCCGAACAGCTTACGATGGCTACACCTTC. The encoded protein is CASSRTAYDGYTF. The V call is TRBV6-4, the J call TRBJ1-2; no reliable D call. The CDR3 extends over 13 amino acids. Per germline, CDR1 MRHNA and CDR2 SNTAGT. The V and J ends lost 6 bases and 6 bases respectively, with 14 bases between them.

The chain is built from TRBV7-9 and TRBJ2-1; TRBD1 might be the D (6 bases). The CDR3 consists of 11 residues. Trimming took 8 bases from V and 5 from J, leaving 7 bases between them. The germline gives CDR1 SEHNR, CDR2 FQNEAQ (reference sequence). CDR3 amino acids: CASWDNNEQFF. As DNA, the CDR3 is TGTGCCAGCTGGGACAACAATGAGCAGTTCTTC.

V usage is TRBV14 and J usage is TRBJ1-4; D call uncertain. V lost 3 bases to trimming and J lost 4 bases, with 9 bases between them. This CDR3 has 14 residues. Germline assignment: CDR1 SGHDN and CDR2 FVKESK. CDR3 sequence: CASSQTLINEKLFF. In DNA, the CDR3 is TGTGCCAGCAGCCAGACACTTATTAATGAAAAACTGTTTTTT.

This clone showed up just once. The V gene is TRBV10-1, the J gene TRBJ1-4; weak D call: TRBD1 (5 bases). Trimming shortened V by 3 bases and J by 8 bases, and 13 bases separated the two germline ends. CDR1 is WNHNN and CDR2 is SYGVQD in the germline V gene (reference sequence). The CDR3 has 14 amino acids. CDR3 nucleotide sequence: TGCGCCAGCAGTGATCCCAGGGAAGACGAAAAACTGTTTTTT. Its protein is CASSDPREDEKLFF.